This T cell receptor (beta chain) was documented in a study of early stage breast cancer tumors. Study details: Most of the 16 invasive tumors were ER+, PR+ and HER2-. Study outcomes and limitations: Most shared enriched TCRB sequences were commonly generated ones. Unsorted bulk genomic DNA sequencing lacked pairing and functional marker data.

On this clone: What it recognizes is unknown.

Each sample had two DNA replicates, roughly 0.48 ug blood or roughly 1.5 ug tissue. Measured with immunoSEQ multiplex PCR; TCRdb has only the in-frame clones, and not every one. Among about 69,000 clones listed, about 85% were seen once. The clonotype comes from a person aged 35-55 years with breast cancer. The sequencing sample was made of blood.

The CDR3 protein is CASSSTGISALMGTDTQYF. As DNA, the CDR3 is TGTGCCAGCAGCTCCACAGGGATTTCCGCCCTGATGGGGACAGATACGCAGTATTTT. This chain links TRBV5-4 with TRBJ2-3; TRBD1 might be the D (6 bases). Germline CDR1 is SGHNT and CDR2 is YYREEE (reference sequence). The CDR3 runs 19 residues. Trimming removed 3 bases from V and 3 bases from J, with 26 bases in between.